This entry lists 28 T cell receptor beta chains sequenced from one sample in a study of identical twins. Using its own MiXCR run on the 5' RACE reads, TCRdb lists one record per CDR3 protein. The sample has 600,000 to 700,000 distinct CDR3 sequences; roughly 20% are singletons. This same sample was also taken into another study, of T cells expressing NK-cell markers.

Input material: PBMCs. The source of these receptors is a woman under 30 in good health.

This chain links TRBV20-1 with TRBJ2-7, with D perhaps being TRBD1 or TRBD2 (5 bases each). Trimming took off 6 bases at V and 2 bases at J, with 14 bases between the two ends. The CDR3 is 13 amino acids. Germline V gene lookup returns CDR1 DFQATT and CDR2 SNEGSKA (reference sequence). CDR3 amino acids: CSADGTETYEQYF. The CDR3 DNA reads TGCAGTGCCGACGGGACGGAAACCTACGAGCAGTACTTC.

This clonotype was seen only a few times. This chain connects TRBV7-2 to TRBJ2-7, with D perhaps TRBD1 or TRBD2 (5 bases each). The germline V gene encodes CDR1 SGHTA and CDR2 FQGNSA. V was shortened by 7 bases and J by 2 bases, with 18 bases between the two germline ends. The CDR3 spans 15 residues. CDR3 in amino acids: CASTPGTGLTYEQYF. The CDR3, as DNA: TGTGCCAGCACCCCCGGGACGGGATTGACCTACGAGCAGTACTTC.

The J gene is TRBJ2-1, the V gene TRBV20-1; 12 bases line up with TRBD2. The CDR3 is made up of 14 amino acids. Losses at the gene ends were 5 bases for V and 4 bases for J; bases not matched to a gene: 3. Looked up from germline, CDR1 is DFQATT and CDR2 is SNEGSKA (reference sequence). The CDR3 DNA reads as TGCAGTGCTCGGACTAGCGGGAATTACAATGAGCAGTTCTTC. This gives the protein CSARTSGNYNEQFF.

This clonotype was detected a few times. The gene calls are TRBV10-2 and TRBJ2-2; D might be TRBD2 (6 bases). The germline V and J ends were trimmed by 7 bases and 1 base, with 10 bases remaining between them. Germline V gene data show CDR1 as WSHSY and CDR2 as SAAADI. This CDR3 contains 14 residues. The chain's CDR3 is CASIRRENTGELFF. CDR3 in DNA: TGCGCCAGCATTAGGCGGGAGAACACCGGGGAGCTGTTTTTT.

This clonotype has more than one count but fewer than ten. The chain is built from TRBV5-1 and TRBJ2-7; 8 bases match TRBD1. Germline V gene data show CDR1 as SGHRS and CDR2 as YFSETQ. There are 14 residues in the CDR3. V trimming: 2 bases; J trimming: 2 bases; junction bases outside the gene matches: 3. CDR3 coding DNA: TGCGCCAGCAGCTTATGGACAGGGACCTACGAGCAGTACTTC. Residues: CASSLWTGTYEQYF.

This clonotype occurred a few times. The chain uses TRBV6-1 and TRBJ2-7; perhaps TRBD2 as D (6 bases). V dropped 8 bases and J dropped 3 bases, with 20 bases sitting between them. The germline gives CDR1 MNHNS, CDR2 SASEGT. The CDR3 is made up of 15 amino acids. The CDR3 loop reads CASGLREAPLYEQYF. For the CDR3, the DNA is TGTGCCAGCGGCCTGAGGGAGGCCCCACTCTACGAGCAGTACTTC.

The table lists this clonotype with a few counts. The chain combines TRBV29-1 with TRBJ2-1, with D unclear. The V gene's germline CDR1 is SQVTM and CDR2 ANQGSEA. Between the trimmed V and J ends, which lost 0 bases and 9 bases, there was a span of 6 bases. This CDR3 has 11 amino acids. The CDR3 protein is CSVEEGFEQFF. CDR3 nucleotide sequence: TGCAGCGTTGAAGAGGGCTTTGAGCAGTTCTTC.

The V and J genes are TRBV21-1 and TRBJ2-3; the D call TRBD2 from the table was never checked on the DNA. TRBV21-1 is noted as a pseudogene. The CDR3 is made up of 15 amino acids. Here the CDR3 reads CARFLAVVDTDTQYF. CDR3 DNA sequence: TGTGCCAGATTCCTAGCGGTCGTGGACACAGATACGCAGTATTTT.

V and J are TRBV6-5 and TRBJ2-7; the match to TRBD1 covers 7 bases. The V segment lost 5 bases and the J segment 5 bases; nucleotides outside the gene matches: 6. The CDR3 has 13 residues. CDR1 is MNHEY and CDR2 is SVGAGI in the germline V gene. As DNA, the CDR3 is TGTGCCAGCAGTCTACAGGGGTTCCACGAGCAGTACTTC. As protein: CASSLQGFHEQYF.

This clonotype was counted between two and nine times. The chain links TRBV7-9 to TRBJ2-7; D unresolved. The V end was cut by 10 bases, the J end by 4 bases, with 14 bases between. Germline lookup yields CDR1 SEHNR and CDR2 FQNEAQ (reference sequence). The CDR3 extends over 12 amino acids. CDR3 nucleotides: TGTGCCATTCAACCTGGCTCTTACGAGCAGTACTTC. Protein product: CAIQPGSYEQYF.

This clonotype was seen a handful of times. The chain joins TRBV12-3 or TRBV12-4 to TRBJ1-1; the D gene is possibly TRBD1 (6 bases). V was pared by 3 bases and J by 12 bases, with 17 bases between. This CDR3 contains 13 residues. CDR3 nucleotide sequence: TGTGCCAGCAGTTTCATCCCCACAGGGCTGTCTTTCTTT. Its translation is CASSFIPTGLSFF.

This clonotype was seen more than once but under ten times. The rearrangement joins TRBV4-3 to TRBJ2-7; D perhaps matches TRBD1 (6 bases). This CDR3 region has 14 residues. Germline V gives CDR1 LGHNA, CDR2 YSLEER. The V end was cut by 0 bases, the J end by 3 bases, with 9 bases between. DNA of the CDR3: TGCGCCAGCAGCCAAGACTGGACAGACTACGAGCAGTACTTC. Translated, it gives CASSQDWTDYEQYF.

This clonotype was counted only a few times. The genes are TRBV20-1 and TRBJ1-5, with D tentatively TRBD1 (5 bases). Trimming removed 0 bases from V and 1 base from J, with 10 bases in between. CDR1 is DFQATT, CDR2 SNEGSKA, per germline (reference sequence). This CDR3 spans 15 amino acids. CDR3 sequence (DNA): TGCAGTGCTAGAGACAGGGAACCGAGCAATCAGCCCCAGCATTTT. As protein: CSARDREPSNQPQHF.

The chain links TRBV20-1 to TRBJ2-1; D ambiguous. The CDR3 totals 16 residues. Germline CDR1 reads DFQATT; CDR2 reads SNEGSKA (reference sequence). V gave up 1 base and J gave up 0 bases, with 13 bases separating them. CDR3 DNA sequence: TGCAGTGCTAGAGGTTTTAGCCTCAGCTCCTACAATGAGCAGTTCTTC. Amino acid sequence: CSARGFSLSSYNEQFF.

Ten or more counts support this clonotype. The chain is built from TRBV20-1 and TRBJ2-3, with D uncertain. V was cut by 3 bases and J by 2 bases, with 9 bases left in between. Germline values: CDR1 DFQATT, CDR2 SNEGSKA (reference sequence). The CDR3 has 13 amino acids. The CDR3 DNA is TGCAGTGCTAGTTTGAGAGCCACAGATACGCAGTATTTT. Its translation is CSASLRATDTQYF.

The chain is built from TRBV5-1 and TRBJ1-1; 11 nucleotides line up with TRBD1. The V segment lost 3 bases and the J segment 1 base; nucleotides outside the gene matches: 5. The CDR3 runs 16 residues. Germline V gene sequence: CDR1 SGHRS, CDR2 YFSETQ. The CDR3: CASSWGQGDKNTEAFF. CDR3 bases: TGCGCCAGCAGCTGGGGACAGGGGGATAAGAACACTGAAGCTTTCTTT.

This sequence joins TRBV12-3 or TRBV12-4 and TRBJ1-2, with D uncertain. This CDR3 comprises 14 residues. Trimming pared 1 base from V and 0 bases from J, leaving 6 bases between. Here the CDR3 DNA reads TGTGCCAGCAGTTTAGGGGCAGCTAACTATGGCTACACCTTC. Translating it yields CASSLGAANYGYTF.

This clonotype came up many times. This chain connects TRBV12-3 or TRBV12-4 to TRBJ2-1; TRBD2 agrees at 8 bases. V lost 2 bases to trimming and J lost 3 bases; unmatched junction nucleotides: 6. The CDR3 is 16 residues long. Here the CDR3 DNA reads TGTGCCAGCAGTTTAACTAGCGGACTTATCTACAATGAGCAGTTCTTC. Translation: CASSLTSGLIYNEQFF.

This clonotype was seen more than once but under ten times. The V gene is TRBV5-1, the J gene TRBJ2-3, with 10 bases that match TRBD2. J gave up 2 bases and V 0 bases, and 6 bases lay outside the gene matches. Germline V lookup: CDR1 SGHRS, CDR2 YFSETQ. The CDR3 totals 17 residues. The CDR3 coding sequence is TGCGCCAGCAGCTTGGTTGTACTAGCGGGGCCCACAGATACGCAGTATTTT. This translates into CASSLVVLAGPTDTQYF. Supplemented by reference TRBV5-1 and TRBJ2-3, the full variable domain reads KAGVTQTPRYLIKTRGQQVTLSCSPISGHRSVSWYQQTPGQGLQFLFEYFSETQRNKGNFPGRFSGRQFSNSRSEMNVSTLELGDSALYLCASSLVVLAGPTDTQYFGPGTRLTVL.

This clonotype was seen many times. J is TRBJ1-1 and V is TRBV20-1; a weak D match, TRBD1 (5 bases). Germline V gene lookup returns CDR1 DFQATT and CDR2 SNEGSKA (reference sequence). This CDR3 is built from 13 residues. Trimming removed 5 bases from V and 4 bases from J, with 14 bases in between. In DNA, the CDR3 is TGCAGTGCTCCTCGGGGCGGGGGCACTGAAGCTTTCTTT. Its translation: CSAPRGGGTEAFF.

This clonotype was counted only a few times. The rearrangement uses TRBV9 and TRBJ1-1; TRBD1 agrees at 7 bases. V trimming: 0 bases; J trimming: 1 base; junction bases outside the gene matches: 9. Germline assignment: CDR1 SGDLS and CDR2 YYNGEE. This CDR3 is built from 17 residues. CDR3 coding DNA: TGTGCCAGCAGCGTAGGGGGAAAGAACAGGGGGAACACTGAAGCTTTCTTT. It is translated as CASSVGGKNRGNTEAFF.

V usage is TRBV20-1 and J usage is TRBJ1-1, with 7 bases fitting TRBD1. Germline V gene data show CDR1 as DFQATT and CDR2 as SNEGSKA (reference sequence). The CDR3 is made up of 14 amino acids. The ends lost 6 bases at V and 0 bases at J; junction bases unmatched: 7. In nucleotides, the CDR3 is TGCAGTGCAGGCCGACAGGGAATGAACACTGAAGCTTTCTTT. As protein: CSAGRQGMNTEAFF.

The chain links TRBV12-3 or TRBV12-4 to TRBJ2-7; 9 nucleotides match TRBD1. The CDR3 spans 15 residues. The ends lost 6 bases at V and 3 bases at J; junction bases unmatched: 9. This CDR3 reads CASRTQGQGFYEQYF. In DNA, the CDR3 is TGTGCCAGCAGGACGCAGGGACAGGGTTTCTACGAGCAGTACTTC.

The rearrangement links TRBV5-1 to TRBJ1-4; possibly TRBD1 for D (6 bases). The V end lost 6 bases, the J end lost 5 bases, and 14 bases lay between the germline ends. Germline assignment: CDR1 SGHRS and CDR2 YFSETQ. The CDR3 is made up of 14 amino acids. The CDR3 loop reads CASNLQGLNEKLFF. The CDR3 DNA reads TGCGCCAGCAACCTACAGGGCTTAAATGAAAAACTGTTTTTT.

The CDR3 bases are TGTGCCACCAGCAGAGATGGGGGACTATACGAGCAGTACTTC. Translating it yields CATSRDGGLYEQYF. This chain joins TRBV15 and TRBJ2-7, with TRBD2 identical over 7 bases. Looked up from germline, CDR1 is LNHNV and CDR2 is YYDKDF (reference sequence). The CDR3 extends over 14 amino acids. V was pared by 0 bases and J by 4 bases, with 3 bases of the junction left unmatched.

The rearrangement links TRBV6-1 to TRBJ1-1; D is uncertain. The V end lost 4 bases, the J end lost 2 bases, and 5 bases lay between the germline ends. The CDR3 covers 12 residues. Germline CDR1 reads MNHNS; CDR2 reads SASEGT. The CDR3 sequence is CASSASNTEAFF. Written as DNA, the CDR3 is TGTGCCAGCAGTGCAAGTAACACTGAAGCTTTCTTT.

In its sample, this clonotype was seen a few times. The chain uses TRBV7-2 and TRBJ1-6, with TRBD1 identical over 7 bases. Germline V lookup: CDR1 SGHTA, CDR2 FQGNSA. The CDR3 has 15 amino acids. J lost 7 bases, V lost 2 bases, and 5 bases had no gene match. CDR3 sequence: CASSLRGTVNSPLHF. CDR3 DNA sequence: TGTGCCAGCAGCTTAAGGGGGACAGTAAATTCACCCCTCCACTTT. Based on the CDR3 plus reference TRBV7-2 and TRBJ1-6, the full variable domain is GAGVSQSPSNKVTEKGKDVELRCDPISGHTALYWYRQSLGQGLEFLIYFQGNSAPDKSGLPSDRFSAERTGGSVSTLTIQRTQQEDSAVYLCASSLRGTVNSPLHFGNGTRLTVT.

With regard to this clonotype: A much bigger clone sits one base away, suggesting this may be a read error. The chain is built from TRBV3-1 and TRBJ2-7, with no clear D. V shed 0 bases and J shed 3 bases, with 6 bases lying between them. This CDR3 comprises 13 residues. CDR1 LGHDT and CDR2 YNNKEL come from the germline V gene (reference sequence). The CDR3 DNA sequence: TGTGCCAGCAGCCAAGATGGGGACTACGAGCAGTACTTC. It translates to CASSQDGDYEQYF.